The entry below describes one TCR beta chain. The sample belongs to a study of blood T cell repertoires in COVID-19. CDR1 and CDR2 from the germline V gene are MNHEY and SMNVEV (reference sequence). The CDR3 sequence is 15 residues long. V lost 4 bases and J lost 0; bases outside the gene matches: 2. This table comes from immunoSEQ multiplex PCR, and its TCRdb copy is limited to in-frame clones, with some not included. The sample comprises 65,000 or so clones, approximately 84% of which are singletons, and about 3.2% rests with the top ten. The clonotype was recovered from a man between 60 and 70 years old with acute or convalescent COVID-19. Material: peripheral blood. The rearrangement links TRBV27 to TRBJ1-5, with 8 nucleotides matching TRBD1. CDR3 residues: CASSYRGDSNQPQHF. CDR3 coding DNA: TGTGCCAGCAGTTACAGGGGGGATAGCAATCAGCCCCAGCATTTT.